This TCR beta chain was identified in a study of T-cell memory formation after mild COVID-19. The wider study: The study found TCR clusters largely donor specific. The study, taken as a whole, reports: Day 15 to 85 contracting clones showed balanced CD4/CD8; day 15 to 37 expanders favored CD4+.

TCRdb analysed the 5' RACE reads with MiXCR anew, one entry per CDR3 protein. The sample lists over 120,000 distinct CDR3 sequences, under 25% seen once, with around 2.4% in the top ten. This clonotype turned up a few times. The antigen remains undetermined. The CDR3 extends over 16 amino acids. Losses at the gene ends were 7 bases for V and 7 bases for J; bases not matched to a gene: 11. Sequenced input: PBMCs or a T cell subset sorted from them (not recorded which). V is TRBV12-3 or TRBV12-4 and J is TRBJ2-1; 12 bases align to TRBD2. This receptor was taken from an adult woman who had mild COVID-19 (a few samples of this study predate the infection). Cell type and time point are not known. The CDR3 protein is CASTPMLAGGNNEQFF. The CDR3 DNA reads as TGTGCCAGCACCCCGATGCTAGCGGGAGGGAATAATGAGCAGTTCTTC.